This T cell receptor (beta chain) derives from a study of cytomegalovirus exposure and HLA in healthy donors. About the study: The 110 or so validation repertoires used a platform that matched the one used for the approximately 700 first-cohort repertoires, as a later analysis reported. Notes on the study in general: Cytomegalovirus-associated status was assigned to 164 TCR beta chains. Reports credit the classifier with highly specific, highly sensitive diagnosis of cytomegalovirus status. One later analysis, an examination of the 100 to 150 validation repertoires, found that first-cohort TCR clusters tended to co-occur in them.

Sequencing was performed with immunoSEQ multiplex PCR; in TCRdb, only in-frame clones are kept and a portion is missing. The sample has roughly 180,000 clones, roughly 82% seen once; the top ten hold less than 9%. CDR1 and CDR2 (germline): SGHTA, FQGNSA. J was trimmed by 3 bases and V by 5 bases; bases with no gene match: 8. The length of the CDR3 is 16 residues. To note about this clone: What it binds is unknown.

Sequencing was performed on PBMCs. The rearrangement uses TRBV7-2 and TRBJ1-3, with 9 bases lining up with TRBD1. The TCR comes from a man aged 18 to 30 in good health and CMV-seropositive. The DNA of the CDR3 is TGTGCCAGCAGCCGTCAAGGGACAGGGATTGGAAACACCATATATTTT. This translates into CASSRQGTGIGNTIYF.